The clone carrying this TCR beta chain was recorded a few times. Antigen: not known. These data come from a study of shared clonotypes between healthy human individuals. Whole-study results and caveats: Shared clonotypes: 4.5% to 6.5% naive CD4, roughly 4% naive CD8, 2.3% memory CD4, approximately 0.41% memory CD8.

TCRdb's copy holds only in-frame clones and misses some; the assay was immunoSEQ multiplex PCR. The sample contains about 1,800,000 clones, about 95% of which appear only once. The CDR3 totals 13 residues. CDR1 GTSNPN and CDR2 SVGIG come from the germline V gene (reference sequence). V lost 4 bases and J lost 7, with 14 bases in between. Naive CD8 cells comprised CD45RO-negative, CCR7-positively selected cells, excluding terminally differentiated effector memory CD45RA+ cells. The rearrangement joins TRBV30 to TRBJ1-5; no clear D gene. Sequencing used naive CD8+ T cells sorted from blood. The clonotype comes from a young man in good health. The CDR3 protein is CAWTGPTGQPQHF. In DNA, the CDR3 is TGTGCCTGGACGGGCCCCACCGGACAGCCCCAGCATTTT.